The 27 T cell receptor beta chains presented below share a single source sample, sequenced in a study of neurological immune-mediated disorders. Each CDR3 protein gets one entry after TCRdb re-called the 5' RACE reads with MiXCR. Found here are 110,000 or so distinct CDR3 sequences, roughly 3.2% of them singletons; the top ten hold 1% to 1.5%. Sequenced: PBMCs. All receptors come from a woman aged 30 to 39 with multiple sclerosis.

This clonotype was detected many times. This chain connects TRBV27 to TRBJ1-5; D perhaps matches TRBD1 (5 bases). V lost 3 bases and J 2 bases, leaving 11 bases between the germline ends. CDR3 length: 15 residues. Per germline, CDR1 MNHEY and CDR2 SMNVEV (reference sequence). DNA for the CDR3: TGTGCCAGCAGTTTTGCAGGGAACGGCAATCAGCCCCAGCATTTT. Its translation: CASSFAGNGNQPQHF.

This clonotype was detected many times. This rearrangement joins TRBV7-6 to TRBJ2-3; 7 bases map to TRBD1. The CDR3 spans 16 residues. CDR1 and CDR2 from the germline V gene are SGHVS and FNYEAQ. The J segment lost 2 bases and the V segment lost 0 bases, leaving 5 bases of the junction unmatched. CDR3: CASSLAQTGLTDTQYF. The CDR3 DNA reads TGTGCCAGCAGCTTAGCTCAGACAGGGCTCACAGATACGCAGTATTTT. The entire variable domain, with the rest obtained from reference TRBV7-6 and TRBJ2-3, is as follows: GAGVSQSPRYKVTKRGQDVALRCDPISGHVSLYWYRQALGQGPEFLTYFNYEAQQDKSGLPNDRFSAERPEGSISTLTIQRTEQRDSAMYRCASSLAQTGLTDTQYFGPGTRLTVL.

This clonotype appeared many times. V usage is TRBV10-3 and J usage is TRBJ2-1; the match to TRBD2 covers 11 bases. The germline gives CDR1 ENHRY, CDR2 SYGVKD. J lost 7 bases, V lost 10 bases, and 3 bases had no gene match. This CDR3 has 12 residues. CDR3 DNA sequence: TGTGCCACGACTAGCGGGGTAAATGAGCAGTTCTTC. Its translation is CATTSGVNEQFF.

The sample holds many counts of this clonotype. This chain links TRBV6-5 with TRBJ2-7; D may match TRBD1 or TRBD2 (5 bases each). Trimming took 7 bases from V and 2 from J, leaving 18 bases between them. The CDR3 consists of 15 residues. Germline V lookup: CDR1 MNHEY, CDR2 SVGAGI. CDR3 region: CASTLGTDGAYEQYF. CDR3 coding DNA: TGTGCCAGCACCTTAGGGACGGATGGAGCCTACGAGCAGTACTTC.

This clonotype was recorded many times. V is TRBV20-1 and J is TRBJ2-7; D remains unclear. Germline V gives CDR1 DFQATT, CDR2 SNEGSKA (reference sequence). The CDR3 is 12 amino acids. Trimming cost V 3 bases and J 5 bases, with 11 bases left between them. CDR3 residues: CSARFPGHEQYF. DNA for the CDR3: TGCAGTGCTAGGTTCCCAGGCCACGAGCAGTACTTC.

This clonotype was recorded many times. The chain is built from TRBV15 and TRBJ1-1; D may be TRBD1 (5 bases). The germline V gene has CDR1 LNHNV and CDR2 YYDKDF (reference sequence). This CDR3 spans 18 amino acids. Trimming removed 0 bases from V and 3 bases from J, with 20 bases in between. The CDR3 sequence: CATSRDYLRQTTDTEAFF. The CDR3, as DNA: TGTGCCACCAGCAGAGATTATTTGCGACAGACTACGGACACTGAAGCTTTCTTT.

This clonotype was found many times. Here the CDR3 DNA reads TGCAGCGTTAAGGGGGCTAGCGACAGATGGAATGAGCAGTTCTTC. This sequence encodes CSVKGASDRWNEQFF. V gene TRBV29-1 combines with J gene TRBJ2-1; D perhaps matches TRBD1 (7 bases). Between the trimmed V and J ends, which lost 5 bases and 7 bases, there was a span of 21 bases. The germline V gene has CDR1 SQVTM and CDR2 ANQGSEA. The CDR3 extends over 15 amino acids.

This clonotype appeared many times. This chain uses TRBV7-2 with TRBJ2-3; D is undetermined. V was cut by 2 bases and J by 5 bases, with 5 bases left in between. The CDR3 totals 12 residues. Germline lookup yields CDR1 SGHTA and CDR2 FQGNSA. DNA for the CDR3: TGTGCCAGCAGCTTAAACAGAGATACGCAGTATTTT. Protein sequence: CASSLNRDTQYF.

This clonotype was seen a few times. The genes are TRBV4-3 and TRBJ2-1, with 11 bases lining up with TRBD2. Unmatched junction bases numbered 7, after V lost 4 bases and J lost 8 bases. CDR1 is LGHNA, CDR2 YSLEER, per germline. CDR3 size: 15 residues. The CDR3 DNA reads as TGCGCCAGCAGCCGAACTAGCGGGAGTTTCGATGAGCAGTTCTTC. This codes for CASSRTSGSFDEQFF.

This clonotype was seen many times. The chain links TRBV15 to TRBJ2-3; D gene ambiguous. The CDR3 runs to 14 residues. CDR1 and CDR2 from the germline V gene are LNHNV and YYDKDF (reference sequence). Trimming removed 0 bases at V and 6 bases at J, with 10 bases between. The CDR3 DNA is TGTGCCACCAGCAGAGATGGGAACCTCGATACGCAGTATTTT. This gives the protein CATSRDGNLDTQYF. Full variable domain (outside the CDR3, taken from reference TRBV15 and TRBJ2-3): DAMVIQNPRYQVTQFGKPVTLSCSQTLNHNVMYWYQQKSSQAPKLLFHYYDKDFNNEADTPDNFQSRRPNTSFCFLDIRSPGLGDTAMYLCATSRDGNLDTQYFGPGTRLTVL.

This clonotype was recorded many times. The rearrangement joins TRBV5-1 to TRBJ1-1; possibly TRBD1 for D (5 bases). The CDR3 runs 12 residues. CDR1 and CDR2 from the germline V gene are SGHRS and YFSETQ. V shed 0 bases and J shed 9 bases, with 9 bases lying between them. CDR3 region: CASSLEGTQAFF. The CDR3 coding sequence is TGCGCCAGCAGCTTGGAAGGGACTCAAGCTTTCTTT.

This clonotype came up once. A single base separates this from a much larger clone, so it may be a read error. J is TRBJ2-1 and V is TRBV4-1; 12 positions agree with TRBD2. Germline-derived CDR1 and CDR2 are MGHRA and YSYEKL. The CDR3 consists of 14 residues. The CDR3 loop is CASSQDTGLAGSIF. CDR3 sequence (DNA): TGCGCCAGCAGCCAAGACACAGGACTAGCGGGGTCCATCTTC.

This clonotype was picked up many times. The chain recombines TRBV5-1 with TRBJ2-7; no reliable D call. In germline, CDR1 is SGHRS, CDR2 YFSETQ. The CDR3 contains 13 residues. V lost 0 bases and J 2 bases, leaving 6 bases between the germline ends. CDR3 nucleotide sequence: TGCGCCAGCAGCTTGGAGGGAACCTACGAGCAGTACTTC. It translates to CASSLEGTYEQYF. Full variable domain (missing parts from reference TRBV5-1 and TRBJ2-7): KAGVTQTPRYLIKTRGQQVTLSCSPISGHRSVSWYQQTPGQGLQFLFEYFSETQRNKGNFPGRFSGRQFSNSRSEMNVSTLELGDSALYLCASSLEGTYEQYFGPGTRLTVT.

The rearrangement joins TRBV7-9 to TRBJ1-2; no firm D call. The CDR3 spans 15 residues. CDR1 and CDR2 (germline): SEHNR, FQNEAQ (reference sequence). Trimming pared 6 bases from V and 4 bases from J, leaving 18 bases between. The CDR3 nucleotides are TGTGCCAGCAGGATAGGCCTCGGGCAGACCTATGGCTACACCTTC. This encodes CASRIGLGQTYGYTF.

This clonotype showed up many times. The rearrangement links TRBV9 to TRBJ2-1, with no clear D. The germline gives CDR1 SGDLS, CDR2 YYNGEE. This CDR3 has 12 residues. With 1 base removed from V and 10 bases from J, the gap between germline ends came to 9 bases. CDR3: CASSVSVGEQFF. In DNA form, the CDR3 reads TGTGCCAGCAGCGTATCTGTCGGGGAGCAGTTCTTC.

This clonotype was seen repeatedly, ten times or more. The rearrangement uses TRBV6-6 and TRBJ1-2, with TRBD1 identical over 7 bases. Germline lookup yields CDR1 MNHNY and CDR2 SVGAGI (reference sequence). With 2 bases clipped from V and 4 bases from J, the junction kept 4 bases outside the gene matches. CDR3 length: 14 amino acids. CDR3: CASSYASGGYGYTF. In nucleotides, the CDR3 is TGTGCCAGCAGTTACGCGTCAGGGGGCTATGGCTACACCTTC.

This clonotype was observed at least ten times. The chain couples TRBV9 to TRBJ2-5; D is ambiguous. The CDR3 totals 14 residues. Germline CDR1 reads SGDLS; CDR2 reads YYNGEE. V was pared by 0 bases and J by 4 bases, with 10 bases between. CDR3: CASSVASHTETQYF. CDR3 nucleotide sequence: TGTGCCAGCAGCGTAGCTTCGCATACAGAGACCCAGTACTTC.

This clonotype was seen many times. The chain joins TRBV5-5 to TRBJ1-4; D gene ambiguous. The CDR3 has 13 residues. Germline assignment: CDR1 SGHKS and CDR2 YYEKEE (reference sequence). Between the trimmed V and J ends, which lost 2 bases and 7 bases, there was a span of 9 bases. The CDR3 DNA sequence: TGTGCCAGCAGCTTAGCGGGAGGTGAAAAACTGTTTTTT. Translated: CASSLAGGEKLFF.

This clonotype came up many times. The J gene is TRBJ1-1, the V gene TRBV10-3, with 8 bases fitting TRBD1. Germline loops: CDR1 ENHRY, CDR2 SYGVKD. Trimming cost V 4 bases and J 0 bases; bases outside gene matches: 1. The CDR3 contains 14 residues. CDR3 region: CAISVRGLNTEAFF. CDR3 in DNA: TGTGCCATCAGTGTCAGGGGGCTGAACACTGAAGCTTTCTTT.

This clonotype was observed many times. The chain combines TRBV7-2 with TRBJ2-2; no clear D gene. The germline gives CDR1 SGHTA, CDR2 FQGNSA. There are 15 residues in the CDR3. Deletions cut 2 bases from V and 1 base from J, with 8 bases between. The CDR3 reads CASSLKVQNTGELFF. CDR3 nucleotides: TGTGCCAGCAGCTTAAAGGTTCAGAACACCGGGGAGCTGTTTTTT.

About this clonotype: This may arise from a read error, as a much more abundant clone is one base away. V gene TRBV12-3 or TRBV12-4 combines with J gene TRBJ1-5, with D maybe TRBD1 (6 bases). The CDR3 runs to 14 residues. V gave up 6 bases and J gave up 5 bases, with 14 bases separating them. The CDR3 DNA reads TGTGCCAGCAGGCACGGACAGCGCGATCAGCCCCAGCATTTT. This gives the protein CASRHGQRDQPQHF.

This clonotype showed up many times. The V call is TRBV20-1, the J call TRBJ2-3; no definite D call. Between the trimmed V and J ends, which lost 6 bases and 2 bases, there was a span of 15 bases. CDR1 is DFQATT, CDR2 SNEGSKA, per germline (reference sequence). The CDR3 is 14 amino acids. CDR3 sequence reads: CSASEPLFTDTQYF. DNA of the CDR3: TGCAGTGCATCAGAACCCCTTTTCACAGATACGCAGTATTTT.

In this sample, this clonotype turned up many times. The chain combines TRBV29-1 with TRBJ2-3, with D maybe TRBD2 (5 bases). V lost 1 base, J lost 3 bases, and 8 bases lay in between. The CDR3 runs to 13 residues. Per the germline V gene, CDR1 is SQVTM and CDR2 is ANQGSEA. The CDR3 loop reads CSVEVGGTDTQYF. The CDR3, as DNA: TGCAGCGTTGAAGTTGGAGGAACAGATACGCAGTATTTT.

This clonotype was counted many times. This chain links TRBV7-8 with TRBJ2-2; TRBD1 agrees at 7 bases. The ends lost 6 bases at V and 2 bases at J; junction bases unmatched: 3. The CDR3 has 14 residues. The germline gives CDR1 SGHVS, CDR2 FQNEAQ. CDR3 in DNA: TGTGCCAGCAGGGGGACAGATAACACCGGGGAGCTGTTTTTT. Its protein is CASRGTDNTGELFF.

This clonotype was picked up many times. The rearrangement joins TRBV11-2 to TRBJ2-7; no clear D gene. Deletions cut 1 base from V and 3 bases from J, with 10 bases between. Germline lookup yields CDR1 SGHAT and CDR2 FQNNGV. The CDR3 extends over 14 amino acids. CDR3 DNA: TGTGCCAGCAGCTTAGGGCCCATCCGCTACGAGCAGTACTTC. Translated, it gives CASSLGPIRYEQYF.

This clonotype was seen ten or more times. The chain joins TRBV15 to TRBJ1-4, with D uncertain. V lost 0 bases, J lost 6 bases, and 8 bases lay in between. Germline loops: CDR1 LNHNV, CDR2 YYDKDF (reference sequence). The CDR3 is 14 amino acids. CDR3 sequence: CATSRDLDDEKLFF. CDR3 DNA: TGTGCCACCAGCAGAGATCTCGATGATGAAAAACTGTTTTTT.

This clonotype was seen repeatedly, ten times or more. V and J are TRBV27 and TRBJ1-1; 7 bases agree with TRBD1. V lost 7 bases and J lost 4; bases outside the gene matches: 9. Looked up from germline, CDR1 is MNHEY and CDR2 is SMNVEV (reference sequence). The CDR3 sequence is 14 residues long. In DNA form, the CDR3 reads TGTGCCAGCATTCCAGGGGGGTCGGTCACTGAAGCTTTCTTT. This sequence encodes CASIPGGSVTEAFF.